This entry concerns a single T cell receptor beta chain. Time point of the sample: peripheral blood 6 weeks after treatment start. The CDR3 loop spans 15 amino acids. CDR1 MDHEN and CDR2 SYDVKM come from the germline V gene. The V and J ends lost 5 bases and 4 bases respectively, with 15 bases between them. This record comes from a study of PD-L1 blockade in urothelial cancer. Clones were read by immunoSEQ multiplex PCR, and TCRdb kept only the in-frame ones, dropping some. The sample carries 35,000 to 45,000 clones, roughly 80% recorded once. The receptor's source is a man between 40 and 49 years old with urothelial cancer. This chain connects TRBV28 to TRBJ1-5; no firm D call. This specimen was PBMCs, taken around atezolizumab (anti-PD-L1) treatment. CDR3 sequence (DNA): TGTGCCAGCAGTCAACCCCCCAGATCAAATCAGCCCCAGCATTTT. This gives the protein CASSQPPRSNQPQHF.